This T cell receptor (beta chain) was documented in a study of response to subunit inactivated influenza vaccine. TCRdb ran MiXCR on the RT-PCR reads and lists one entry per CDR3 protein. The repertoire includes about 780,000 distinct CDR3 sequences, around 18% of them detected once, and under 13% sits in the top ten. Worth noting for this clonotype: The antigen remains undetermined.

Study outcomes and limitations: The authors suggested that every seasonal influenza vaccination recruits few new T cells.

Specimen: PBMCs from blood, collected more than 4 days after vaccination. The receptor was derived from a man in his fifties or sixties who received an inactivated influenza vaccine.

The CDR3 DNA reads TGCAGTGCTTCGGGCTTTGCTAATGAAAAACTGTTTTTT. Translating it yields CSASGFANEKLFF. The chain joins TRBV20-1 to TRBJ1-4; D is undetermined. The CDR3 sequence is 13 residues long. Germline V lookup: CDR1 DFQATT, CDR2 SNEGSKA (reference sequence). V was shortened by 5 bases and J by 3 bases, with 10 bases between the two germline ends.